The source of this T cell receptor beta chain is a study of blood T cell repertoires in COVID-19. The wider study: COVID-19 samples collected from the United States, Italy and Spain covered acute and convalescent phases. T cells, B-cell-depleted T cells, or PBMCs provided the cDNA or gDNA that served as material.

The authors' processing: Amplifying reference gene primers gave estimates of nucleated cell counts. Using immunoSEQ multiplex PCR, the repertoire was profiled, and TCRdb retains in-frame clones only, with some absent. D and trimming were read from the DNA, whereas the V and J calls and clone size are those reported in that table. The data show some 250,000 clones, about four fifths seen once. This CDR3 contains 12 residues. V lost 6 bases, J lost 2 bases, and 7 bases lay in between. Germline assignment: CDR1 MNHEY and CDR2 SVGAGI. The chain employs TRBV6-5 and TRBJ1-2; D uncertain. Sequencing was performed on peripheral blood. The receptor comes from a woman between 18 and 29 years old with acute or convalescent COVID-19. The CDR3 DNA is TGTGCCAGCAGCCCCCTAAACTATGGCTACACCTTC. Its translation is CASSPLNYGYTF.